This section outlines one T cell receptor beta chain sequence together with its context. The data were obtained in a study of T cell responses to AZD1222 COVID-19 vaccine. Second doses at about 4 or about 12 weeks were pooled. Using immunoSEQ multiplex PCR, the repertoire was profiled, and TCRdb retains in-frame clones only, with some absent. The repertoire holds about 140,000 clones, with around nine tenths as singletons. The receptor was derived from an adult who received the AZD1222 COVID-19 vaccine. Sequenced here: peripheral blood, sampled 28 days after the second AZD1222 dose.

CDR3 coding DNA: TGTGCCAGCAGTTACTTAGATGACTATGGCTACACCTTC. It is translated as CASSYLDDYGYTF. The chain carries TRBV12-3 or TRBV12-4 and TRBJ1-2; D not certain. The CDR3 is 13 amino acids. V lost 4 bases and J 3 bases, leaving 9 bases between the germline ends.